This is a list of T cell receptor beta chains from one sample in a study of T cell repertoires in cytomegalovirus infection. The antigens these receptors bind are not known. A single record per CDR3 protein comes from TCRdb applying MiXCR to the reads. The sample carries about 280,000 distinct CDR3 sequences, less than 25% recorded once. The sequenced sample was cultured PBMCs, obtained from culture after CMV antigen stimulation. The receptor source for this set is a human donor in good health (CMV status not recorded). Some clones in this sample may be carry-over from other donors' samples. Each CDR3 is given with its conserved first and last residue. Fields, in order: J gene, D gene, clone size, V gene, CDR3 DNA, CDR3 protein. D genes are given only for firm matches. Some rows mark clone size as missing; the rest say once, few, many or name a class of expanded clone.

j_gene: TRBJ1-1
d_gene: NA
abundance: few
v_gene: TRBV19
CDR3nt: TGTGCCAGTAGTCTCCCCCCCGACCGGGCATTCCCGAACACTGAAGCTTTCTTT
CDR3aa: CASSLPPDRAFPNTEAFF

j_gene: TRBJ1-5
d_gene: TRBD1
abundance: NA
v_gene: TRBV4-3
CDR3nt: TGCGCCAGCAGCCAAGATTTCGTACAGGGGGTTTATAGCAATCAGCCCCAGCATTTT
CDR3aa: CASSQDFVQGVYSNQPQHF

j_gene: TRBJ1-1
d_gene: NA
abundance: few
v_gene: TRBV11-2
CDR3nt: TGTGCCAGCAGCCGCAACTCGAGGACACAGAACACTGAAGCTTTCTTT
CDR3aa: CASSRNSRTQNTEAFF

j_gene: TRBJ2-5
d_gene: NA
abundance: few
v_gene: TRBV27
CDR3nt: TGTGCCAGCACCTCCGGGCAGGGAGGGACCCAGTACTTC
CDR3aa: CASTSGQGGTQYF

j_gene: TRBJ1-1
d_gene: NA
abundance: NA
v_gene: TRBV6-1
CDR3nt: TGTGCCAGCAGTGAATCTTTGGGGGGCACTGAAGCTTTCTTT
CDR3aa: CASSESLGGTEAFF

j_gene: TRBJ1-1
d_gene: TRBD1
abundance: NA
v_gene: TRBV28
CDR3nt: TGTGCCAGCAGAGGACAGGGGGACGAAGCTTTCTTT
CDR3aa: CASRGQGDEAFF

j_gene: TRBJ1-5
d_gene: NA
abundance: NA
v_gene: TRBV7-2
CDR3nt: TGTGCCAGCAGCGACAGCCCTTCGGGCGGTGAGCCCCAGCATTTT
CDR3aa: CASSDSPSGGEPQHF

j_gene: TRBJ2-2
d_gene: NA
abundance: few
v_gene: TRBV12-3/TRBV12-4
CDR3nt: TGTGCCAGCAGGCTCACGAACACCGGGGAGCTGTTTTTT
CDR3aa: CASRLTNTGELFF

j_gene: TRBJ1-1
d_gene: NA
abundance: many
v_gene: TRBV7-2
CDR3nt: TGTGCCAGCAACATCAGGGCAGGGTACACTGAAGCTTTCTTT
CDR3aa: CASNIRAGYTEAFF

j_gene: TRBJ1-1
d_gene: NA
abundance: NA
v_gene: TRBV9
CDR3nt: TGTGCCAGCAGCGTAACAGGGACGGCTGAAGCTTTCTTT
CDR3aa: CASSVTGTAEAFF

j_gene: TRBJ2-5
d_gene: NA
abundance: many
v_gene: TRBV7-2
CDR3nt: TGTGCCAGCAGCCCTGGGTGGGCTGGGGAGACCCAGTACTTC
CDR3aa: CASSPGWAGETQYF

j_gene: TRBJ2-2
d_gene: TRBD2
abundance: many
v_gene: TRBV7-8
CDR3nt: TGTGCCAGCAGCTTAGGGACTAGCGGAAACCCGAACACCGGGGAGCTGTTTTTT
CDR3aa: CASSLGTSGNPNTGELFF

j_gene: TRBJ2-3
d_gene: NA
abundance: NA
v_gene: TRBV30
CDR3nt: TGTGCCTGGACCCTTAGCGGAGTTCTCACAGATATGCAGTATTTT
CDR3aa: CAWTLSGVLTDMQYF

j_gene: TRBJ2-1
d_gene: NA
abundance: NA
v_gene: TRBV10-1
CDR3nt: TGCGCCAGCAGTGTCAGGGGAATCGGGAATGAGCAGTTCTTC
CDR3aa: CASSVRGIGNEQFF

j_gene: TRBJ1-5
d_gene: NA
abundance: few
v_gene: TRBV5-1
CDR3nt: TGCGCCAGCAGCTTGTCAGGGGTGGGCAATCAGCCCCAGCATTTT
CDR3aa: CASSLSGVGNQPQHF

j_gene: TRBJ2-7
d_gene: NA
abundance: NA
v_gene: TRBV7-3
CDR3nt: TGTGCCAGCAGCTCCCAGGGTGGTGGGTCCTACGAGCAGTACTTC
CDR3aa: CASSSQGGGSYEQYF

j_gene: TRBJ2-1
d_gene: TRBD2
abundance: NA
v_gene: TRBV11-2
CDR3nt: TGTGCCAGCAGCTTAGCACTAGCGGGAAAGGGTGGTGAGCAGTTCTTC
CDR3aa: CASSLALAGKGGEQFF

j_gene: TRBJ1-5
d_gene: TRBD1
abundance: few
v_gene: TRBV6-2/TRBV6-3
CDR3nt: TGTGCCAGCTGGACAGGGGGCTATCAGCCCCAGCATTTT
CDR3aa: CASWTGGYQPQHF

j_gene: TRBJ1-5
d_gene: TRBD1
abundance: NA
v_gene: TRBV19
CDR3nt: TGTGCCAGTATCCAACAGGGGGCCGGGAATCAGCCCCAGCATTTT
CDR3aa: CASIQQGAGNQPQHF

j_gene: TRBJ2-3
d_gene: NA
abundance: NA
v_gene: TRBV7-1
CDR3nt: TGTGCCAGCAGCTGGCGCGTAGATACGCAGTATTTT
CDR3aa: CASSWRVDTQYF

j_gene: TRBJ1-1
d_gene: NA
abundance: few
v_gene: TRBV3-1
CDR3nt: TGTGCCAGCAGCCGCGGGGAGGGAAAAGCTTTCTTT
CDR3aa: CASSRGEGKAFF

j_gene: TRBJ2-7
d_gene: NA
abundance: NA
v_gene: TRBV6-6
CDR3nt: TGTGCCAGCAGTTACTCTCTGTCGGGGTTGTACGAGCAGTACTTC
CDR3aa: CASSYSLSGLYEQYF

j_gene: TRBJ1-5
d_gene: NA
abundance: NA
v_gene: TRBV6-6
CDR3nt: TGTGCCAGCAGGGCCTTTGACGGGGATAGCAATCAGCCCCAGCATTTT
CDR3aa: CASRAFDGDSNQPQHF

j_gene: TRBJ2-2
d_gene: TRBD1
abundance: NA
v_gene: TRBV12-3/TRBV12-4
CDR3nt: TGTGCCAGCATCAGACAGGGGGCTCAGGACACCGGGGAGCTGTTTTTT
CDR3aa: CASIRQGAQDTGELFF

j_gene: TRBJ1-1
d_gene: NA
abundance: many
v_gene: TRBV6-2/TRBV6-3
CDR3nt: TGTGCCAGCAGTCCCCAGGGCCGGGGAATGAACACTGAAGCTTTCTTT
CDR3aa: CASSPQGRGMNTEAFF